This T cell receptor beta chain was found in a study of cytomegalovirus exposure and HLA in healthy donors (dated by TCRdb to 2016 to 2017). In the study overall: An earlier analysis of approximately 640 of the donors reported 250 to 350 Gb of sequence data and some 100 million unique TCR beta sequences from 150 million to 200 million T cells. An early release covering roughly 640 HLA-typed donors comprised approximately 290 gigabases of sequencing data and tens of millions of unique TCR sequences. Of the approximately 400 genotyped donors, 65% to 90% fell in the genetic ancestry cluster associated with self-reported Caucasian donors. The study was designed to test whether signatures of past pathogen exposure could be identified by cataloging public T cell receptors. The study profiled the T cell repertoires of 550 to 700 subjects by immunosequencing and related them to cytomegalovirus serostatus. Besides the first cohort of about 730 subjects, a separate validation cohort made up of some 110 different subjects was used. To predict cytomegalovirus infection status, the study combined high-throughput TCR immunosequencing, statistical association of individual TCRs with disease status, and machine learning. A later analysis re-analyzed previously published TCR beta repertoires from approximately 700 donors and added high-resolution HLA genotyping to study TCR occurrence patterns. Rather than using new phenotypic data, the later analysis identified candidate immune exposures from TCR beta sequences and from how often those sequences occurred across donors. An earlier analysis of approximately 630 of the donors applied high-throughput TCR beta sequencing to assess whether each TCR beta V gene segment acted as functional or pseudogenic. Donor age, sex, ethnicity and CMV serostatus were compiled alongside the repertoire data. A later genetic analysis used genome-wide SNP genotypes for 398 of the 666 donors, treating that subset as a discovery cohort. All discovery cohort repertoires had been generated using a single sequencing platform. HLA typing included class I and class II loci at four-digit resolution. Typing coverage varied by locus: roughly 620-640 donors for A, B, C, DRB1 and DQB1; more than 500 for DQA1; some 610 for DPA1; around 490 for DPB1. Roughly 5 DR-DQ haplotypes were handled as single units for association and clustering because linkage in the cohort was strong. Among around 400 genotyped donors of the cohort, an average of around 250,000 unique TCR beta nucleotide sequences was sequenced per donor, of which about 19% were non-productive. The investigation overall reported the following: In this cohort, only TCR beta chains were sequenced, and detectable features were limited by the absence of alpha or paired-chain data. An association between a missense DCLRE1C variant and V-gene and J-gene trimming of TCR beta chains was found in a later genetic analysis and replicated in an independent cohort. In the study, around 150 TCR beta chains were listed as associated with cytomegalovirus. A further reported finding was that TCR beta sequences accurately predicted the HLA-A and HLA-B alleles for most subjects in the first cohort. The classifier was reported to diagnose cytomegalovirus status with high specificity and sensitivity in both the original cohort and the validation cohort. Because HLA typing was unavailable for some donors at each locus, only the typed subset was used in association tests. A later analysis found that HLA-associated TCR beta chains were more clonally expanded and had lower generation probabilities than equally common non-associated chains. Linkage disequilibrium might explain the correlated functional status among segregating V segments, but an unknown experimental factor could not be ruled out. A later analysis reported that several top co-occurrence clusters appeared linked to parvovirus B19, influenza, CMV and Epstein-Barr virus. Most TCR sequences were observed very rarely across donors, whereas some public TCRs were present in many individuals. A later analysis associated roughly 17,000 TCR beta sequences with specific HLA alleles at a false discovery rate of 0.05. The authors suggested that the approach could potentially be extended to other disease states and immunological phenotypes. In an earlier analysis of around 600 of the donors, most TCR beta V segments were observed in productive rearrangements about 90% or about 30% of the time, broadly matching IMGT annotations. According to a later analysis, TCR association rates differed among HLA loci, with DRB1 alleles showing the most associated TCRs and HLA-C alleles showing the fewest. A group of highly shared sequence variants was considered likely to be a technical artifact of the sequencing pipeline. CMV serostatus was the only immune exposure information available for the cohort. A few of the identified cytomegalovirus-associated TCR beta chains were confirmed in vitro to be specific for cytomegalovirus antigens. When HLA alleles, especially DR and DQ, strongly co-occurred, TCR associations were difficult to assign to individual alleles. Because the 87-base-pair reads could not distinguish some IMGT-functional V segments, including TRBV6-2 and TRBV6-3, those segments were excluded. Sequencing depth was assumed to be roughly uniform across donors in the presence/absence analyses, though that assumption may not hold. Because counts were too low, more than 15 rarely observed V segments, including chromosome 9 orphons, were left out of the earlier analysis of 587 of the donors. According to a later genetic analysis, donors in an Asian-associated ancestry cluster had fewer N-insertions in productive TCRs than the approximately 690-donor mean. According to a later analysis, most CMV-associated TCR beta chains appeared to be HLA-restricted, and the HLA associations seemed to be driven largely by CMV exposure.

Library preparation was by the immunoSEQ multiplex PCR assay. A mixture of 60 forward primers for TCR Vbeta segments and 13 reverse primers for TCR Jbeta segments was used in the multiplex PCR. Amplification of the CDR3 region of rearranged TCR beta genes was performed with a multiplex PCR assay on genomic DNA. The amplified TCR beta libraries were sequenced on the Illumina HiSeq System as 87-base-pair reads. The authors' analysis ran thus. A later analysis counted tens of millions of unique TCR beta chains across the 666 repertoires, and 10 million to 12 million of these chains were shared by at least two donors. Raw reads were error-corrected and collapsed into unique sequences with a nearest-neighbor algorithm that merged closely related sequences to remove PCR and sequencing errors. CDR3 sequences were aligned to IMGT reference sequences to assign V, D and J gene segments. Each retained sequence needed at least a six-nucleotide match to both a V gene segment and a J gene segment. A rearrangement counted as productive if the CDR3 had no stop codons and remained in frame with V and J, and every other rearrangement counted as non-productive. CDR3 was defined by IMGT convention, running from the second conserved V-encoded cysteine to the conserved J-encoded phenylalanine. The earlier analysis of 587 of the donors excluded sequences that lacked an unambiguous match to a single V gene segment. In an earlier analysis of several hundred of the donors, V segments were called functional above 56.7% productive rearrangements and were called segregating when the between-donor standard deviation exceeded 5%. To diagnose cytomegalovirus status from the catalog of TCR beta chain sequences, a statistical classification framework was built. A later analysis assigned V and J genes by comparing TCR nucleotide sequences with IMGT/GENE-DB human TR gene sequences. In a later analysis, CDR3 sequences and most-parsimonious VDJ recombination scenarios were assigned using the TCRdist pipeline. In a later analysis, each TCR beta chain was defined by its CDR3 amino acid sequence together with its V-gene family, and reads without a unique V-gene family were excluded. A later analysis removed 550 to 650 highly shared, low-generation-probability nucleotide sequences to deal with suspected cross-contamination and a sequencing artifact. A later analysis calculated a clonal expansion index for each public chain from normalized within-repertoire ranks of inferred template counts. Generation probabilities in a later analysis came from a VDJ recombination model fitted to out-of-frame rearrangements, and those results were checked against IGoR. A later analysis scored TCR-TCR, TCR-HLA and TCR-CMV co-occurrence with hypergeometric tests, applying a repertoire-size bias correction to TCR pairs. In a later analysis, false discovery rates were estimated by permuting HLA or CMV assignments 20 times. In a later analysis, co-occurring TCRs were grouped using DBSCAN, with TCRdist sequence similarity added in when clustering inside HLA-allele-positive subsets. For co-occurrence clustering, repertoires with fewer than 30,000 or more than 120,000 public chains were excluded, along with a handful of repertoires with anomalous nucleotide sharing. Held by TCRdb, this immuneACCESS table contains in-frame sequences only and omits some clones. Under half of the omission traces to an unresolved V gene where checked; the cause of the rest is unknown. Clonal size and the V and J genes are those of that table, whereas D and trimming came from the DNA. This sample holds about 160,000 clones; 75% to 90% were observed only once. Of the sample, over 1.5% falls within the top ten clones.

Comments on this clone: No cognate antigen has been identified for it. No much larger clone is present one base from it, and per-base qualities are unavailable.

Based on the germline V gene (reference sequence), the CDR1 and CDR2 sequences are SGHNT and YYREEE. The CDR3 contains 17 residues, cysteine and phenylalanine counted. Here the CDR3 DNA is all that survives: 51 bases in frame from base 1. V trim: 3 bases; J trim: 4 bases; unmatched bases: 13. In total, about 650 healthy bone marrow donors made up the cohort. Cohort members were all nominally healthy when sampled, although unrecorded immune exposures were likely present. The donor tested CMV seronegative and was one of the 352 seronegative cohort members. Each donor provided a peripheral blood sample, and peripheral blood mononuclear cells were used for TCR beta sequencing. Genomic DNA was extracted from the blood cell samples with the Qiagen DNeasy Blood Extraction Kit.

The V gene is TRBV5-4 and the J gene is TRBJ2-5, with TRBD2 matching 9 junction bases. The sequencing input was PBMCs. The sequence came from a woman younger than 35 in good health and CMV-seronegative. CDR3 reads: CASSSGMSSGTVETQYF. The DNA sequence follows: TGTGCCAGCAGCTCCGGTATGTCTAGCGGGACGGTAGAGACCCAGTACTTC. The CDR3 plus the reference TRBV5-4 and TRBJ2-5 genes for the other parts give the full variable domain: ETGVTQSPTHLIKTRGQQVTLRCSSQSGHNTVSWYQQALGQGPQFIFQYYREEENGRGNFPPRFSGLQFPNYSSELNVNALELDDSALYLCASSSGMSSGTVETQYFGPGTRLLVL.